The 19 T cell receptor beta chains below were found in one sample sequenced in a study of human T cells and chemical hapten exposure. Time point in this sample: patch test 2, 6 weeks after DPC sensitization. Treatment defined: therapeutic diphenylcyclopropenone sensitization with weekly scalp DPC. Each CDR3 protein gets one entry after TCRdb re-called the RACE reads with MiXCR. The table has about 140,000 distinct CDR3 sequences, 12% seen once. The source material was whole blood, sampled in connection with sensitization to the hapten diphenylcyclopropenone (DPC). These receptors were collected from a woman aged 50 to 65 with alopecia areata. Some clones in this sample may be carry-over from other donors' samples.

V is TRBV20-1 and J is TRBJ2-6; the D is unclear. V was clipped by 5 bases and J by 1 base, with 6 bases between them. CDR1 and CDR2 (germline): DFQATT, SNEGSKA (reference sequence). This CDR3 is built from 13 residues. Here the CDR3 DNA reads TGCAGTGCTCGGAATTCTGGGGCCAACGTCCTGACTTTC. Its translation is CSARNSGANVLTF.

This clonotype was detected a few times. This chain joins TRBV14 and TRBJ2-3, with TRBD1 identical over 8 bases. V was pared by 8 bases and J by 3 bases, with 4 bases of the junction left unmatched. This CDR3 is 13 amino acids long. Germline V gene sequence: CDR1 SGHDN, CDR2 FVKESK. CDR3 in DNA: TGTGCCAGCGCAGACAGGGGAACAGATACGCAGTATTTT. Encoded protein: CASADRGTDTQYF.

This clonotype was recorded many times. The chain uses TRBV6-1 and TRBJ2-7; D is uncertain. Germline loops: CDR1 MNHNS, CDR2 SASEGT. The CDR3 runs 12 residues. V shed 6 bases and J shed 0 bases, with 6 bases lying between them. The DNA of the CDR3 is TGTGCCAGCAGGATTAGCTCCTACGAGCAGTACTTC. It yields the protein CASRISSYEQYF.

The sample holds a few counts of this clonotype. This chain joins TRBV12-3 or TRBV12-4 and TRBJ2-7; weak D call: TRBD2 (6 bases). The CDR3 consists of 15 residues. V was shortened by 0 bases and J by 1 base, with 10 bases between the two germline ends. In DNA form, the CDR3 reads TGTGCCAGCAGTTTAGCGCCCGGGGGTTCCTACGAGCAGTACTTC. Amino acid sequence: CASSLAPGGSYEQYF.

The chain carries TRBV7-9 and TRBJ1-1, with D perhaps matching TRBD1 (5 bases). There are 14 residues in the CDR3. Trimming took off 0 bases at V and 6 bases at J, with 11 bases between the two ends. The germline gives CDR1 SEHNR, CDR2 FQNEAQ (reference sequence). DNA of the CDR3: TGTGCCAGCAGCTTAGCGCAAGTAGGGGCTGAAGCTTTCTTT. Encoded protein: CASSLAQVGAEAFF.

This clonotype was seen more than once but under ten times. The rearrangement joins TRBV18 to TRBJ2-1; TRBD2 is a possible D gene (6 bases). This CDR3 has 14 residues. The V gene lost 6 bases and the J gene lost 2 bases, with 11 bases spanning the gap. Germline CDR1 KGHSH, CDR2 LQKENI. The CDR3 here is CASSRSGPYNEQFF. The CDR3 nucleotides read TGTGCCAGCTCGAGGAGCGGGCCCTACAATGAGCAGTTCTTC. Combining the CDR3 with reference TRBV18 and TRBJ2-1 gives the whole variable domain NAGVMQNPRHLVRRRGQEARLRCSPMKGHSHVYWYRQLPEEGLKFMVYLQKENIIDESGMPKERFSAEFPKEGPSILRIQQVVRGDSAAYFCASSRSGPYNEQFFGPGTRLTVL.

This sequence joins TRBV20-1 and TRBJ1-4; perhaps TRBD1 as D (6 bases). Looked up from germline, CDR1 is DFQATT and CDR2 is SNEGSKA (reference sequence). Trimming removed 0 bases at V and 8 bases at J, with 16 bases between. The CDR3 extends over 15 amino acids. DNA for the CDR3: TGCAGTGCTAGAGATTGGGAAGGGGGTAGCGAAAAACTGTTTTTT. It encodes CSARDWEGGSEKLFF.

The chain recombines TRBV20-1 with TRBJ1-6; no reliable D call. In germline, CDR1 is DFQATT, CDR2 SNEGSKA (reference sequence). The CDR3 length is 17 residues. Between the trimmed V and J ends, which lost 3 bases and 0 bases, there was a span of 15 bases. CDR3 bases: TGCAGTGCTAGTTTAATGGGGATTCGCTCCTATAATTCACCCCTCCACTTT. Its protein is CSASLMGIRSYNSPLHF.

This clonotype was found many times. The V gene is TRBV20-1, the J gene TRBJ2-7; 7 bases line up with TRBD1. This CDR3 spans 14 amino acids. Germline V CDR1 and CDR2: DFQATT, SNEGSKA (reference sequence). Trimming took 3 bases from V and 2 from J; bases not matched to a gene: 7. The CDR3 here is CSASGQDHPYEQYF. The CDR3 DNA follows: TGCAGTGCTAGCGGACAGGATCACCCCTACGAGCAGTACTTC.

This clonotype was observed many times. V is TRBV13 and J is TRBJ1-4; a weak D match, TRBD1 (5 bases). The CDR3 contains 14 residues. Trimming cost V 5 bases and J 6 bases, with 13 bases left between them. Germline-derived CDR1 and CDR2 are PRHDT and FYEKMQ (reference sequence). The CDR3 reads CASSVQGSHEKLFF. CDR3 coding DNA: TGTGCCAGCAGCGTGCAGGGATCTCATGAAAAACTGTTTTTT.

The V gene is TRBV7-8, the J gene TRBJ2-7; 7 bases match TRBD1. Per germline, CDR1 SGHVS and CDR2 FQNEAQ. The V gene end was trimmed by 5 bases and the J gene end by 2 bases; junction bases not matched to a gene: 6. This CDR3 is built from 14 residues. This chain's CDR3 is CASSRRQGPYEQYF. In DNA form, the CDR3 reads TGTGCCAGCAGCCGACGACAGGGCCCCTACGAGCAGTACTTC.

This clonotype was counted between two and nine times. This chain joins TRBV12-3 or TRBV12-4 and TRBJ2-7, with D perhaps matching TRBD2 (5 bases). Trimming cost V 4 bases and J 4 bases, with 11 bases left between them. The CDR3 length is 13 residues. DNA for the CDR3: TGTGCCAGCAGTTCGCTAGCCGGGTACGAGCAGTACTTC. It translates to CASSSLAGYEQYF.

This clonotype was counted between two and nine times. The gene calls are TRBV28 and TRBJ2-7, with 12 bases that match TRBD1. The germline V gene has CDR1 MDHEN and CDR2 SYDVKM. The CDR3 contains 14 residues. V trimming: 8 bases; J trimming: 9 bases; junction bases outside the gene matches: 11. The CDR3 DNA reads TGTGCCAGCCTAGAGGGACAGGGGGCTTCCCCGCAGTACTTC. Residues: CASLEGQGASPQYF.

The chain couples TRBV18 to TRBJ2-5, with 8 bases aligning to TRBD1. The length of the CDR3 is 17 residues. The germline gives CDR1 KGHSH, CDR2 LQKENI. After removal of 5 bases from V and 1 base from J, the junction contained 12 bases not matched to a gene. CDR3 in amino acids: CASSSLPGTGPQETQYF. Written as DNA, the CDR3 is TGTGCCAGCTCATCCCTACCCGGGACAGGCCCCCAAGAGACCCAGTACTTC.

Of note for this clonotype: This may come from a read error, since a much larger clone is one base off. Since no conserved phenylalanine or tryptophan closes the CDR3, a read error is the likely cause. This sequence joins TRBV7-9 and TRBJ2-5; D possibly uses TRBD1 or TRBD2 (6 bases each). Germline CDR1 SEHNR, CDR2 FQNEAQ (reference sequence). This CDR3 is 17 amino acids long. V lost 3 bases and J 1 base, leaving 18 bases between the germline ends. CDR3 residues: CASSFLAGGATQETQYL. CDR3 bases: TGTGCCAGCAGCTTCCTGGCCGGGGGCGCTACCCAAGAGACCCAGTACCTC.

This clonotype showed up just a few times. J is TRBJ2-1 and V is TRBV6-6; weak D call: TRBD2 (6 bases). The CDR3 runs to 13 residues. From germline, CDR1 is MNHNY and CDR2 SVGAGI (reference sequence). Deletions cut 4 bases from V and 4 bases from J, with 8 bases between. The CDR3 sequence is CASSSREYNEQFF. CDR3 nucleotide sequence: TGTGCCAGCAGTTCCCGGGAGTACAATGAGCAGTTCTTC.

The chain links TRBV5-1 to TRBJ1-6, with D perhaps TRBD1 (6 bases). The germline V and J ends were trimmed by 4 bases and 6 bases, with 11 bases remaining between them. CDR3 length equals 14 residues. Germline CDR1 reads SGHRS; CDR2 reads YFSETQ. The CDR3 reads CASSPGQFNSPLHF. The CDR3 DNA sequence: TGCGCCAGCAGCCCCGGACAGTTTAATTCACCCCTCCACTTT.

In its sample, this clonotype was seen a few times. The chain is built from TRBV20-1 and TRBJ2-7, with 8 bases matching TRBD2. V lost 3 bases to trimming and J lost 1 base; unmatched junction nucleotides: 11. CDR1 and CDR2 from the germline V gene are DFQATT and SNEGSKA (reference sequence). The length of the CDR3 is 16 residues. CDR3 loop: CSASYPRGGRSYEQYF. In nucleotides, the CDR3 is TGCAGTGCTAGTTATCCCCGTGGCGGGAGGTCCTACGAGCAGTACTTC.

The sample holds a few counts of this clonotype. V and J are TRBV7-2 and TRBJ1-5; 10 positions agree with TRBD1. V dropped 5 bases and J dropped 6; count of bases not matched to a gene: 10. The CDR3 extends over 16 amino acids. Germline lookup yields CDR1 SGHTA and CDR2 FQGNSA. CDR3 amino acids: CASSNRGQGIFQPQHF. In DNA form, the CDR3 reads TGTGCCAGCAGCAATAGGGGACAGGGGATTTTTCAGCCCCAGCATTTT.